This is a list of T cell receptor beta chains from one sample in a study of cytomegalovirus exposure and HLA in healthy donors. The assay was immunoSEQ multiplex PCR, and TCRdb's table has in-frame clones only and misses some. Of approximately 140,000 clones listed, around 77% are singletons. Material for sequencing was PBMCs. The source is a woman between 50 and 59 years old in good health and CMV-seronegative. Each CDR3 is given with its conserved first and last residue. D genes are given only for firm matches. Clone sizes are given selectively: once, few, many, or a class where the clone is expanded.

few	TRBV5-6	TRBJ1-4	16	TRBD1	CASSLDRDRRNEKLFF	TGTGCCAGCAGCCTAGACAGGGATCGGCGTAATGAAAAACTGTTTTTT
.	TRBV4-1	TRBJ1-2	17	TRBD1	CASSYDGSGTVDHGYTF	TGCGCCAGCAGCTACGATGGGAGTGGGACAGTAGACCATGGCTACACCTTC
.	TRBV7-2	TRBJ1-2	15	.	CASSFGGKDLTGYTF	TGTGCCAGCAGCTTCGGGGGGAAGGACCTAACTGGCTACACCTTC
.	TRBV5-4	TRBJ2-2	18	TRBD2	CASSLRGRAGVRTGELFF	TGTGCCAGCAGCTTGAGGGGTCGAGCGGGAGTTCGGACCGGGGAGCTGTTTTTT
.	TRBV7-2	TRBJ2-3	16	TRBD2	CASSLLAGGYTDTQYF	TGTGCCAGCAGTCTTCTAGCGGGAGGGTACACAGATACGCAGTATTTT
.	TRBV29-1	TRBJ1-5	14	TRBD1	CSVLTGVRNQPQHF	TGCAGCGTCCTAACAGGGGTACGCAATCAGCCCCAGCATTTT
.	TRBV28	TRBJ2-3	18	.	CASSFNPASVASTDTQYF	TGTGCCAGCAGTTTCAACCCGGCTAGCGTCGCTAGCACAGATACGCAGTATTTT
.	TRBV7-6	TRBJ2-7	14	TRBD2	CASSLTSGAYEQYF	TGTGCCAGCAGCTTAACTAGCGGTGCCTACGAGCAGTACTTC
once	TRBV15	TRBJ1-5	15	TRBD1	CATSREDREGQPQHF	TGTGCCACCAGCAGAGAGGACAGGGAGGGTCAGCCCCAGCATTTT
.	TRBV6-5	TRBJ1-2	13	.	CASSYGPNYGYTF	TGTGCCAGCAGTTACGGGCCTAACTATGGCTACACCTTC
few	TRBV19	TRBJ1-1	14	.	CASIVATMNTEAFF	TGTGCCAGTATCGTGGCCACAATGAACACTGAAGCTTTCTTT
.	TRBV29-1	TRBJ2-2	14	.	CSVASVADTGELFF	TGCAGCGTTGCTTCCGTAGCGGACACCGGGGAGCTGTTTTTT
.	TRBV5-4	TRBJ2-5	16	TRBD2	CASSLKSGLARETQYF	TGTGCCAGCAGCTTGAAGTCGGGACTAGCAAGGGAGACCCAGTACTTC
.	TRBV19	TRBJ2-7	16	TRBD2	CASSIRATSGFYEQYF	TGTGCCAGTAGTATACGCGCGACTAGCGGCTTCTACGAGCAGTACTTC
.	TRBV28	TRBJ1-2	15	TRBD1	CASSLPLGTGNGYTF	TGTGCCAGCAGTCTTCCTCTAGGGACAGGGAACGGCTACACCTTC
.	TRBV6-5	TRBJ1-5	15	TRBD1	CASSSGTASNQPQHF	TGTGCCAGCAGTTCAGGGACAGCGAGCAATCAGCCCCAGCATTTT
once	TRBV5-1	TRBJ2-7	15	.	CASSLPQPPAYEQYF	TGCGCCAGCAGCTTACCCCAACCCCCCGCGTACGAGCAGTACTTC
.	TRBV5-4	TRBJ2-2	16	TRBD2	CASSLGGRGNTGELFF	TGTGCCAGCAGCTTAGGCGGGAGGGGAAACACCGGGGAGCTGTTTTTT
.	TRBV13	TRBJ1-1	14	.	CASSLKGRPTEAFF	TGTGCCAGCAGCTTAAAGGGGCGCCCCACTGAAGCTTTCTTT
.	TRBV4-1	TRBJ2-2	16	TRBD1	CASSLGTGGLIGELFF	TGCGCCAGCAGCCTTGGGACAGGGGGCTTGATCGGGGAGCTGTTTTTT
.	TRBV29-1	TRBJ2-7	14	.	CSPNRPAQVYEQYF	TGCAGCCCCAACAGACCGGCGCAAGTCTACGAGCAGTACTTC
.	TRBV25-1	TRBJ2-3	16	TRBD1	CASSDAGQVLTDTQYF	TGTGCCAGCAGTGACGCTGGACAGGTCCTCACAGATACGCAGTATTTT
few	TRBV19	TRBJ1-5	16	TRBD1	CASSPRTGGAGQPQHF	TGTGCCAGTAGTCCTCGGACAGGGGGCGCCGGTCAGCCCCAGCATTTT
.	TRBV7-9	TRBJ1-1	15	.	CASSPQGGGLTEAFF	TGTGCCAGCAGCCCTCAGGGAGGTGGTCTCACTGAAGCTTTCTTT
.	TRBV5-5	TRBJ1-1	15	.	CASSFVGGGGNEAFF	TGTGCCAGCAGCTTCGTGGGTGGGGGGGGCAATGAAGCTTTCTTT
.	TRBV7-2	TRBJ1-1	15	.	CASSLDLREGTEAFF	TGTGCCAGCAGCTTGGACCTAAGGGAGGGCACTGAAGCTTTCTTT
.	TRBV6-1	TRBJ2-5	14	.	CASTLNGDQETQYF	TGTGCCAGCACCCTGAACGGGGATCAAGAGACCCAGTACTTC